This TCR beta chain was sequenced for a study of beta chain features in type 1 diabetes. The investigators reverse transcribed all of the isolated RNA, so they sequenced expressed TCRB transcripts. Samples of naive, central memory and regulatory T cells yielded a mean of about 3.5 million reads. Clones were sequenced by immunoSEQ multiplex PCR, and TCRdb holds only the in-frame ones, with some missing. The sample lists 300,000 or so clones, 7% to 10% occurring once. The CDR3 runs to 14 residues. Trimming took off 4 bases at V and 1 base at J, with 8 bases between the two ends. Germline V gene sequence: CDR1 KGHSH, CDR2 LQKENI. Points on this clone: Its antigen is still unknown.

Study-level results: Sequencing of cDNA might inflate the share of cells that strongly express TCR. Shorter TCRB CDR3s, moderately but significantly so, marked every one of the four CD4+ subsets in Type 1 diabetes patients.

This chain uses TRBV18 with TRBJ1-3, with D uncertain. The sequenced sample consisted of central memory CD4+ T cells from blood. The receptor was isolated from a young man with type 1 diabetes. Here the CDR3 DNA reads TGTGCCAGCTCACGGGGAGTTTCTGGAAACACCATATATTTT. Its translation is CASSRGVSGNTIYF.